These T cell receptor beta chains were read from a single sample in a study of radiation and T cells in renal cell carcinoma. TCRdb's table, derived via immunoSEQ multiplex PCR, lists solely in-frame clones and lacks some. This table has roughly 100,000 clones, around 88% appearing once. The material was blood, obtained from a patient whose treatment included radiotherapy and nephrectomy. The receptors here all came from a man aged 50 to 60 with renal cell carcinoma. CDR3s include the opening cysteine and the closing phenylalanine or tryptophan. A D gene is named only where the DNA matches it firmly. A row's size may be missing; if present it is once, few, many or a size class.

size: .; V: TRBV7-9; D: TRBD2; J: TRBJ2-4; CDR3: CASSLDGAGVVQYF; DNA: TGTGCCAGCAGCTTAGACGGGGCGGGGGTTGTCCAGTACTTC
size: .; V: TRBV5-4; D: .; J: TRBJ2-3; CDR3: CASSLVVTGSTDTQYF; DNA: TGTGCCAGCAGCTTGGTGGTGACAGGAAGCACAGATACGCAGTATTTT
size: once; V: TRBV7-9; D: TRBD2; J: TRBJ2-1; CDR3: CASRMSAGVFNEQFF; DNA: TGTGCCAGCAGGATGTCTGCGGGGGTATTCAATGAGCAGTTCTTC
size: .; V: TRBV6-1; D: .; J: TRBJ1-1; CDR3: CASNRGMNTEAFF; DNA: TGTGCCAGCAATCGGGGAATGAACACTGAAGCTTTCTTT
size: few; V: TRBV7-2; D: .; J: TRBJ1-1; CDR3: CASSWGGSSRAFF; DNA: TGTGCCAGCAGCTGGGGGGGGAGTTCTAGAGCTTTCTTT
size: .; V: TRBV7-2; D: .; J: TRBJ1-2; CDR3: CASSLGSGGYGYTF; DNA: TGTGCCAGCAGCTTAGGGTCTGGGGGCTATGGCTACACCTTC
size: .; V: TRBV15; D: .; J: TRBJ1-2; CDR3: CATRNSVAVGYTF; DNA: TGTGCCACCAGGAACTCAGTGGCTGTTGGCTACACCTTC
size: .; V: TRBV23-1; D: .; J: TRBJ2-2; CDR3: CASSHRVLPIRRHPTPVRTGELFF; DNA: TGCGCCAGCAGTCATCGGGTACTACCTATAAGAAGACACCCTACCCCGGTGCGGACCGGGGAGCTGTTTTTT
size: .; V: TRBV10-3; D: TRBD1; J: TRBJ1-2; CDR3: CAISAAGTGNYGYTF; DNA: TGTGCCATCAGTGCTGCCGGGACAGGGAACTATGGCTACACCTTC
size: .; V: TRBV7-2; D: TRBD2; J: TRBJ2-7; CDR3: CASSLVSGTSKEQYF; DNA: TGTGCCAGCAGCTTAGTATCCGGGACTAGCAAAGAGCAGTACTTC
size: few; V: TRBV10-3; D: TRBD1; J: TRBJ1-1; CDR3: CAIRGDRGLRDTEAFF; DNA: TGTGCCATCAGGGGGGACAGGGGGCTTAGGGACACTGAAGCTTTCTTT
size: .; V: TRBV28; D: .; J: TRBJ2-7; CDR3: CASSLDLYEQYF; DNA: TGTGCCAGCAGTTTGGACCTTTACGAGCAGTACTTC
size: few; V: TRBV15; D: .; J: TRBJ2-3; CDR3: CATSRERTRTDTQYF; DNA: TGTGCCACCAGCAGAGAACGGACTCGCACAGATACGCAGTATTTT
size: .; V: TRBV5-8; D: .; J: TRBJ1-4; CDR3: CASSLSGANEKLFF; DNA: TGTGCCAGCAGCCTCTCGGGAGCTAATGAAAAACTGTTTTTT
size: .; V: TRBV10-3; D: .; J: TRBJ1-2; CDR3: CAISPGGDNYGYTF; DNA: TGTGCCATCAGTCCAGGAGGGGACAACTATGGCTACACCTTC
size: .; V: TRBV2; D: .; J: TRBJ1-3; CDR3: CASSEQGSGNTIYF; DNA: TGTGCCAGCAGTGAACAGGGCTCTGGAAACACCATATATTTT
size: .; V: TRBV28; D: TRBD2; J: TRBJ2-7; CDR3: CASSGRLAGAYEQYF; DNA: TGTGCCAGCAGTGGCAGACTAGCGGGAGCCTACGAGCAGTACTTC
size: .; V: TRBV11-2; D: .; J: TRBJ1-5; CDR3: CASSGRVFYSNQPQHF; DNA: TGTGCCAGCAGCGGCAGGGTTTTCTATAGCAATCAGCCCCAGCATTTT
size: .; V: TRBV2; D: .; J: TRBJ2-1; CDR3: CASSLDSGEQFF; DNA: TGTGCCAGCAGTCTAGACTCGGGCGAGCAGTTCTTC
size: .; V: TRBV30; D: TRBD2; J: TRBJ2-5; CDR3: CAWRGGPKETQYF; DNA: TGTGCCTGGAGGGGAGGGCCGAAAGAGACCCAGTACTTC
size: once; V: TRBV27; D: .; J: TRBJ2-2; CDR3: CASSLSLTGELFF; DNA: TGTGCCAGCAGTTTATCCCTTACCGGGGAGCTGTTTTTT
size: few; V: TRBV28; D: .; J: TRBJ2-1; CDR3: CAGGLVGRNEQFF; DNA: TGTGCCGGGGGACTCGTAGGTAGGAATGAGCAGTTCTTC
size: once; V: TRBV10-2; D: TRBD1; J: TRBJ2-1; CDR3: CASSEFWDSVLSEQFF; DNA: TGCGCCAGCAGTGAGTTTTGGGACAGTGTCCTCTCGGAGCAGTTCTTC
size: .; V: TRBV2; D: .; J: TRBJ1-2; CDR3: CASSGAEYGYTF; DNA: TGTGCCAGCAGTGGCGCGGAATATGGCTACACCTTC
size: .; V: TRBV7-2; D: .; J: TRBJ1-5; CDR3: CASSLRGGQPQHF; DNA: TGTGCCAGCAGCTTGAGGGGGGGTCAGCCCCAGCATTTT
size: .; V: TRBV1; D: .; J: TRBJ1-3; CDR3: CTSSRQVDSGNTIYF; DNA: TGCACCAGCAGCCGACAGGTCGACTCTGGAAACACCATATATTTT
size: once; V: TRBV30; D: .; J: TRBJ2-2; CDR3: CAWNRGGRTGELFF; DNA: TGTGCCTGGAACAGGGGAGGAAGGACCGGGGAGCTGTTTTTT
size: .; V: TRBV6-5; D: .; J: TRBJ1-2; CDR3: CASSTWGYTF; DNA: TGTGCCAGCAGTACATGGGGCTACACCTTC
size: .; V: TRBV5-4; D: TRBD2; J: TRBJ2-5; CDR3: CASSPGGMGPQETQYF; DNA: TGTGCCAGCAGCCCCGGGGGGATGGGGCCTCAAGAGACCCAGTACTTC
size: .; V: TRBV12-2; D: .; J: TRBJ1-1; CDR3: CASRSLSGQGTTDTEAFF; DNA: TGTGCAAGTCGCTCCCTCTCGGGACAGGGTACTACGGACACTGAAGCTTTCTTT
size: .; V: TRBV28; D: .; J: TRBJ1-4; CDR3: CASSPGPRRANEKLFF; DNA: TGTGCCAGCAGCCCCGGGCCCCGGAGGGCTAATGAAAAACTGTTTTTT
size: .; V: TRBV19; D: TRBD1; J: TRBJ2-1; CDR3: CASSIGGQGANEQFF; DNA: TGTGCCAGTAGTATAGGGGGACAGGGGGCCAATGAGCAGTTCTTC
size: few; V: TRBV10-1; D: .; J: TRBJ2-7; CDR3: CASSDGELYEQYF; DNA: TGCGCCAGCAGTGATGGGGAACTCTACGAGCAGTACTTC
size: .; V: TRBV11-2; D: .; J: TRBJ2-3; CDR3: CATAGWGIHSDTQYF; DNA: TGTGCCACCGCCGGTTGGGGGATTCACTCAGATACGCAGTATTTT
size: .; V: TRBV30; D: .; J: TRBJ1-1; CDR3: CAWSVFWGGTEAFF; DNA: TGTGCCTGGAGTGTATTCTGGGGTGGCACTGAAGCTTTCTTT
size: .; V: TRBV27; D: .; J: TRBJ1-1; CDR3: CASSPAYGTEAFF; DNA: TGTGCCAGCAGCCCCGCTTATGGCACTGAAGCTTTCTTT
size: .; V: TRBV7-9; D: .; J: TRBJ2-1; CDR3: CASSFVGDEQFF; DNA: TGTGCCAGCAGCTTTGTGGGGGATGAGCAGTTCTTC
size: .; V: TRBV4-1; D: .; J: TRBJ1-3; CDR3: CASSQEIDVGNTIYF; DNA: TGCGCCAGCAGCCAAGAGATTGACGTCGGAAACACCATATATTTT
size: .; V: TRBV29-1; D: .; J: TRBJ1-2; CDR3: CSANDLGRNYGYTF; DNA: TGCAGCGCCAATGACCTCGGACGGAACTATGGCTACACCTTC
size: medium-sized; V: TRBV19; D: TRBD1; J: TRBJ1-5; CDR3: CASSPGQGRNQPQHF; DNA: TGTGCCAGTAGCCCGGGACAGGGCCGCAATCAGCCCCAGCATTTT
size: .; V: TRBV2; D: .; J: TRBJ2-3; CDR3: CASQREMGTDTQYF; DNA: TGTGCCAGCCAACGGGAGATGGGAACAGATACGCAGTATTTT
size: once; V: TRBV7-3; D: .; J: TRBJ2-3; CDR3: CASSLAVPDTQYF; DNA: TGTGCCAGCAGCTTGGCCGTCCCAGATACGCAGTATTTT
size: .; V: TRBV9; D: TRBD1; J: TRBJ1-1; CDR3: CASSTRQGAEAFF; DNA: TGTGCCAGCAGCACTCGACAGGGCGCTGAAGCTTTCTTT
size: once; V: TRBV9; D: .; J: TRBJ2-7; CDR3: CASSVEAADSYEQYF; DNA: TGTGCCAGCAGCGTAGAGGCAGCCGACTCCTACGAGCAGTACTTC
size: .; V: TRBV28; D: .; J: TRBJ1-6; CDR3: CATNTLPGTTYNSPLHF; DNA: TGTGCCACCAATACCCTCCCAGGAACCACCTATAATTCACCCCTCCACTTT
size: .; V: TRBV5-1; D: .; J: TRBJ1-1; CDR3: CASSRNPGGTGANTEAFF; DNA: TGCGCCAGCAGCAGGAACCCCGGGGGCACCGGAGCGAACACTGAAGCTTTCTTT
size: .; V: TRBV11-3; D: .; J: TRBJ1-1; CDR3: CASSRGAGMDTEAFF; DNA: TGTGCCAGCAGCCGAGGGGCAGGGATGGACACTGAAGCTTTCTTT
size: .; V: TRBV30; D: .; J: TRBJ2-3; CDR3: CAWTKDSTDTQYF; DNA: TGTGCCTGGACAAAGGACAGCACAGATACGCAGTATTTT
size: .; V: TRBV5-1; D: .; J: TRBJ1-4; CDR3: CASSLAGEKLFF; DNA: TGCGCCAGCAGTTTGGCCGGGGAAAAACTGTTTTTT
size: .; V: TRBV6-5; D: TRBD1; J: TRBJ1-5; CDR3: CASRRTGSNQPQHF; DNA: TGTGCCAGCAGGAGGACAGGCTCGAATCAGCCCCAGCATTTT
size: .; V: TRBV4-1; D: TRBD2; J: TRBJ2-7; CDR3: CASSQRLAGPSSSAYEQYF; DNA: TGCGCCAGCAGCCAACGACTAGCGGGACCCAGCTCGTCTGCCTACGAGCAGTACTTC